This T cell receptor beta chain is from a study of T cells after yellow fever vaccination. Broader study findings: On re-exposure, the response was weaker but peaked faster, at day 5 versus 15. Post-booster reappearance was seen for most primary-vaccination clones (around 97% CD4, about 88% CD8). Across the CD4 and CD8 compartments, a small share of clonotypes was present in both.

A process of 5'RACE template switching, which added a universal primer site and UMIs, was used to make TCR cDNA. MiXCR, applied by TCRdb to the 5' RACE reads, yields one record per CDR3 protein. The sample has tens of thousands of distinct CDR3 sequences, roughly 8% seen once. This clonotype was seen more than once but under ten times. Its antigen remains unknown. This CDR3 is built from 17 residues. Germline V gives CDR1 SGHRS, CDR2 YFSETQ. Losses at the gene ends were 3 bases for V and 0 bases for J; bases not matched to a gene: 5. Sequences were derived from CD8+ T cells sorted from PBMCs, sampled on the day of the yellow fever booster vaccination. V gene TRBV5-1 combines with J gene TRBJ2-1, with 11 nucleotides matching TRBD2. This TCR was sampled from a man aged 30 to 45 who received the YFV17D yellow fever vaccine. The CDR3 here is CASSSRLAGFSYNEQFF. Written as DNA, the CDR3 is TGCGCCAGCAGCTCCCGACTAGCGGGATTCTCCTACAATGAGCAGTTCTTC.